This T cell receptor beta chain was obtained from a study of technical replicates of blood from four donors. From germline, CDR1 is SGDLS and CDR2 YYNGEE. This CDR3 is built from 16 residues. The ends lost 2 bases at V and 4 bases at J; junction bases unmatched: 7. TCRdb's copy holds only in-frame clones and misses some; the assay was immunoSEQ multiplex PCR. The profile covers approximately 68,000 clones, with roughly 97% appearing a single time and about 0.3% taken by the ten largest. This chain links TRBV9 with TRBJ2-5; the match to TRBD1 covers 11 bases. The sequence came from a human donor in good health. Sequencing was carried out using T cells isolated from PBMCs. CDR3 in amino acids: CASSVEDRGLGETQYF. CDR3 DNA: TGTGCCAGCAGCGTCGAGGACAGGGGGCTTGGAGAGACCCAGTACTTC.